The T cell receptor (beta chain) described here comes from a study of tumor-infiltrating lymphocytes in primary liver carcinoma listed by TCRdb under 2017. A note on the overall study: Hepatocellular carcinoma (four) or combined HCC and intrahepatic cholangiocarcinoma (one) was present in the five patients, who were three men and two women aged 30 to 69 years. The five patients had tumors staged T1-T3 N0M0, with maximum diameters ranging from about 4 to 11 cm. Each sample produced about 3.5 to 7.13 million productive TCRbeta reads, and read depth showed no significant difference between tissue types. Across five regions of each liver tumor, along with adjacent normal tissue and blood, the study brought together TCRbeta repertoire sequencing, expression microarrays and whole-exome sequencing. A total of 35 specimens from 5 patients went through TCRbeta repertoire sequencing, namely 25 tumor regions, 5 adjacent noncancerous liver tissues and 5 peripheral blood samples. To link TCRbeta repertoire diversity to the local molecular phenotype, the approximately 24 tumor region samples were profiled with Agilent mRNA microarrays. Technical replicate repertoires showed high reproducibility, with mean shared-clone rates around 0.9 and correlation coefficients above 0.95. Broader findings and caveats from the paper: Pairs of tumor regions showed greater repertoire overlap (mean approximately 35%) than tumor-adjacent pairs (17%) or tumor-blood pairs (approximately 15%), which is consistent with antigen-driven expansion. The study included only a few patients, and the authors note findings should be validated in a larger study. A significantly larger repertoire fraction was made up by the top 250 clones in tumors than in blood (p = 0.039). Since the samples were bulk and unsorted, there was no way to compare CD4+ and CD8+ T cell repertoires. Only the TCR beta chain was sequenced, so true repertoire diversity is likely underestimated because unpaired alpha chains were not captured. Just about 8-25% of top clones turned up in all five regions of a tumor, which suggests spatial heterogeneity among tumor-infiltrating T cells.

Total RNA and DNA were co-extracted from roughly 20-30 mg of bulk tissue with the AllPrep DNA/RNA mini kit, without cell sorting. Between late 2015 and March 2016, a few patients in China with histopathologically diagnosed primary liver carcinoma had their tumors surgically resected. Patients had chronic HBV infection and were treatment-naive at sampling. Five spatially separated regions were sampled from each tumor: the superior, inferior, left-lateral and right-lateral poles, plus the tumor centre. According to histology, viable tumor cells made up more than 75% of every tumor sample. Fresh tumor and adjacent tissue pieces were bisected, with one half stored in RNAlater at -80 degrees C and the other half sent for histology. A constant-region primer and ProtoScript II reverse transcriptase were used to reverse-transcribe TCRbeta-specific cDNA from 500 ng total RNA. Construction of the TCRbeta libraries relied on three nested rounds of multiplex PCR, following a slightly modified ARM-PCR procedure. Multiplex TRBV1-TRBV30 forward primers and a Cbeta reverse primer were used in the first two PCR rounds, each of which was run for around 9 cycles. Sample barcodes and Illumina adapters were added in a final 25-cycle PCR with Deep VentR polymerase. Before sequencing, amplicons of 200-500 bp were gel-purified using a QIAquick gel extraction kit. An Illumina HiSeq 2500 was used to sequence the TCRbeta amplicons with 250-bp paired-end reads. As for the original processing: To recover full CDR3 sequences, reads were quality-trimmed using Trimmomatic v0.33 and paired reads were then merged using FLASH v1.2.11. MiGEC v1.2.1b assigned V, D and J germline segments to the rearranged TCRbeta sequences. Clonotype statistics and Shannon-Wiener diversity indices were computed with VDJtools v1.0.0. Except for diversity analysis, only each sample's 250 most abundant clonotypes were used in subsequent analyses to reduce sampling bias. TCRdb reprocessing: public reads trimmed at Q25 with fastp, clones called with MiXCR, in-frame beta chains kept. When rows share a CDR3 protein, they turn into one entry using the most common DNA and genes. These V and J calls rely on TCRdb rather than the paper's analysis. Here the sample has around 56,000 distinct CDR3 sequences; 60% to 85% occur a single time. 57% of the sample goes to the ten largest clones.

This clonotype was detected only once. No antigen is known for it. Base qualities are not at hand, and no much larger clone is one base apart. Support from one read is weak. The CDR3 spans 11 residues, from the cysteine through the phenylalanine. Only the CDR3 DNA stays, 33 bases, in frame from base 1. CDR1 and CDR2 are read off the germline V gene as WSHSY and SAAADI. This clonotype originated in a man in his forties with primary liver carcinoma and hepatitis B virus infection. The chain is encoded by TRBV10-2 joined to TRBJ2-7; 7 central bases correspond to TRBD1. Sequenced: liver tumor tissue from sampling region 2. This sample's cell subset or site label indicates: tumor region T2, inferior pole. CDR3 loop: CATGQVDVQYF. The sequenced DNA is TGCGCTACCGGACAGGTCGACGTGCAGTACTTC.